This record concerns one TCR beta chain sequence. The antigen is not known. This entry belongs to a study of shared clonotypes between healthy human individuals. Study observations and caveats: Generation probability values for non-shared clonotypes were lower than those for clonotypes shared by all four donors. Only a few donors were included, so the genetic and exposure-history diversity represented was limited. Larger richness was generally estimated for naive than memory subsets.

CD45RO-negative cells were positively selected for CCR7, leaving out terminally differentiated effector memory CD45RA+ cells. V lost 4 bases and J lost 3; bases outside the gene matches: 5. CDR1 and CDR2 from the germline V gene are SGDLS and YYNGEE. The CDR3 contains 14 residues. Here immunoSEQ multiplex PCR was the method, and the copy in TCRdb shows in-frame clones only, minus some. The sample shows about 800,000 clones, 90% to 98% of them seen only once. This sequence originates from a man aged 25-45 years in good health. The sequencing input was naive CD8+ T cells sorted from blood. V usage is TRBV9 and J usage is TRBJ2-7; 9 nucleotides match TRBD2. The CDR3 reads CASSPVAGDYEQYF. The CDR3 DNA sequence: TGTGCCAGCAGCCCCGTAGCGGGAGACTACGAGCAGTACTTC.